This entry lists 2 T cell receptor beta chains sequenced from one sample in a study of metastatic and nonmetastatic thyroid tumors. No treatment of any kind had been given to any patient before thyroid surgery. TCRdb re-called the PCR reads with MiXCR. The data contain 9,500 or so clones, less than 35% of them singletons. The specimen sequenced was tumor tissue. These TCRs come from a female donor with papillary thyroid cancer or a benign thyroid nodule (not recorded which). Some clones in this sample may be carry-over from other donors' samples.

The rearrangement links TRBV6-4 to TRBJ2-2, with TRBD1 matching over 8 bases. V was clipped by 3 bases and J by 3 bases; unmatched bases: 0. The CDR3 is made up of 14 amino acids. Germline V CDR1 and CDR2: MRHNA, SNTAGT. CDR3 nucleotides: TGTGCCAGCAGTGAGGGACAGGACACCGGGGAGCTGTTTTTT. Translated, it gives CASSEGQDTGELFF.

This clone qualifies as medium-sized (0.01 to 0.1%). V and J are TRBV30 and TRBJ2-5; D is unclear. The V gene lost 4 bases and the J gene lost 5 bases, with 8 bases spanning the gap. Germline V CDR1 and CDR2: GTSNPN, SVGIG (reference sequence). The CDR3 runs 11 residues. CDR3 nucleotide sequence: TGTGCCTGGACCCCCTCGGAGACCCAGTACTTC. Amino acid sequence: CAWTPSETQYF. The whole variable domain, remainder taken from reference TRBV30 and TRBJ2-5, is SQTIHQWPATLVQPVGSPLSLECTVEGTSNPNLYWYRQAAGRGLQLLFYSVGIGQISSEVPQNLSASRPQDRQFILSSKKLLLSDSGFYLCAWTPSETQYFGPGTRLLVL.